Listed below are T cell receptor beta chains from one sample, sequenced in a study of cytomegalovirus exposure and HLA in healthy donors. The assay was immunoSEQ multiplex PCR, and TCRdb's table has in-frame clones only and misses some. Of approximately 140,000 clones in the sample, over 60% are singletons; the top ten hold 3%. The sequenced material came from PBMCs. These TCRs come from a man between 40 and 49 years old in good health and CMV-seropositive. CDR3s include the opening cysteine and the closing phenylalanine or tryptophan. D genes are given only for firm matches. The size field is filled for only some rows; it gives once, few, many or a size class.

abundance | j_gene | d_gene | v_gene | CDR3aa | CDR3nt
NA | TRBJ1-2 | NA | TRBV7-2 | CASSLLRGQDLNYGYTF | TGTGCCAGCAGCTTACTGCGAGGGCAGGATTTAAACTATGGCTACACCTTC
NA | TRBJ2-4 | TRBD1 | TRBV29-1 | CSVDGDRQGNIQYF | TGCAGCGTTGATGGGGACAGGCAAGGAAACATTCAGTACTTC
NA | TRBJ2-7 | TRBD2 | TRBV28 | CASRRTSGSMLYEQYF | TGTGCCAGCAGACGGACTAGCGGGAGTATGCTCTACGAGCAGTACTTC
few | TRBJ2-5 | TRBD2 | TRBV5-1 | CASSLRGGGLGETQYF | TGCGCCAGCAGCTTGCGAGGCGGGGGGCTCGGAGAGACCCAGTACTTC
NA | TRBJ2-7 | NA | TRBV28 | CARPTRGYEQYF | TGTGCCAGGCCCACCAGGGGTTACGAGCAGTACTTC
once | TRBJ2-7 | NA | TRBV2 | CASSPFDRVTYEQYF | TGTGCCAGCAGTCCATTTGACAGAGTTACCTACGAGCAGTACTTC
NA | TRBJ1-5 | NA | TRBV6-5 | CASRPTGASGQPQHF | TGTGCCAGCAGACCGACAGGAGCTTCGGGCCAGCCCCAGCATTTT
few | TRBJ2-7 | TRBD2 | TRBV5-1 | CASSFVPAGGYEQYF | TGCGCCAGCAGCTTCGTTCCGGCGGGGGGCTACGAGCAGTACTTC
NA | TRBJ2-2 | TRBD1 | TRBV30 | CAWKDRGRTGELFF | TGTGCCTGGAAAGACAGGGGACGCACCGGGGAGCTGTTTTTT
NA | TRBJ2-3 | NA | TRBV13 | CASSLVGGTDTQYF | TGTGCCAGCAGCTTAGTAGGGGGCACAGATACGCAGTATTTT
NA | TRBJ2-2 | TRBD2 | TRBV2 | CASSEALAGSTGELFF | TGTGCCAGCAGTGAAGCGCTAGCGGGGTCCACCGGGGAGCTGTTTTTT
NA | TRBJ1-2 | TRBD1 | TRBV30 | CAWNHLGGRGYTF | TGTGCCTGGAATCATCTAGGGGGCCGGGGCTACACCTTC
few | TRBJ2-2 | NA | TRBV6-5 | CASSGGNTGELFF | TGTGCCAGCAGTGGCGGGAACACCGGGGAGCTGTTTTTT
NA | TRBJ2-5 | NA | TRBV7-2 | CASSLGLQGGETQYF | TGTGCCAGCAGCTTAGGACTTCAAGGGGGAGAGACCCAGTACTTC
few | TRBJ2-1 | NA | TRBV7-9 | CASSIDSRSYNEQFF | TGTGCCAGCAGCATTGATAGCCGCTCCTACAATGAGCAGTTCTTC
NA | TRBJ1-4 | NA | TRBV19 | CASSNRGQANEKLFF | TGTGCCAGTAGTAACCGAGGACAAGCGAATGAAAAACTGTTTTTT
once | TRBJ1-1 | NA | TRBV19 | CASSPAAAGTNTEAFF | TGTGCCAGTAGTCCCGCGGCGGCAGGGACAAACACTGAAGCTTTCTTT
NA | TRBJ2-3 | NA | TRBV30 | CARGGGGSGTDTQYF | TGTGCCCGTGGGGGGGGCGGGAGTGGCACAGATACGCAGTATTTT
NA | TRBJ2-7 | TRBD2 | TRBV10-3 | CAISESSGVAGLYEQYF | TGTGCCATCAGTGAGTCGTCGGGAGTAGCGGGCCTATACGAGCAGTACTTC
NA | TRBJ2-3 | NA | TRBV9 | CASSPLGGRGTDTQYF | TGTGCCAGCAGCCCCCTAGGAGGGAGAGGCACAGATACGCAGTATTTT
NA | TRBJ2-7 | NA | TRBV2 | CASSSQNYEQYF | TGTGCCAGCAGTTCACAGAACTACGAGCAGTACTTC
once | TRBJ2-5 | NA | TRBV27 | CASSTRSETQYF | TGTGCCAGCAGTACGAGGAGCGAGACCCAGTACTTC
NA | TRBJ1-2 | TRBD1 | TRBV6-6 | CASRRPRDRGNGYTF | TGTGCCAGCAGACGACCCCGGGACAGGGGAAATGGCTACACCTTC
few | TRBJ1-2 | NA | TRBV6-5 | CASRKQANYGYTF | TGTGCCAGCAGAAAACAGGCTAACTATGGCTACACCTTC
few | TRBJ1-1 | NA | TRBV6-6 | CASSYSIGGLNTEAFF | TGTGCCAGCAGTTACTCGATCGGAGGGTTGAACACTGAAGCTTTCTTT
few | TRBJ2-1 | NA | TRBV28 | CASTLLRSSYNEQFF | TGTGCCAGCACTCTCTTGCGGAGCTCCTACAATGAGCAGTTCTTC
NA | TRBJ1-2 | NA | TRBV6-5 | CASSYHPSQVTYGYTF | TGTGCCAGCAGTTACCACCCCTCACAGGTTACCTATGGCTACACCTTC
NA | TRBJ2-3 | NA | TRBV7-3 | CASSLKGRVDTQYF | TGTGCCAGCAGCTTGAAAGGGAGAGTAGATACGCAGTATTTT
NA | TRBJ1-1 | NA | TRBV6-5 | CASSYADSPNTEAFF | TGTGCCAGCAGTTACGCGGACAGTCCGAACACTGAAGCTTTCTTT
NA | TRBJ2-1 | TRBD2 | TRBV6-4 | CASSGSPGTSDVNEQFF | TGTGCCAGCAGTGGCTCCCCCGGGACTAGTGATGTCAATGAGCAGTTCTTC
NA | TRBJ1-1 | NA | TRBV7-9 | CASSLGGGPDEAFF | TGTGCCAGCAGCTTGGGGGGAGGGCCGGATGAAGCTTTCTTT
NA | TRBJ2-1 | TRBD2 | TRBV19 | CASRISGRTYNEQFF | TGTGCCAGTAGGATTAGCGGGAGGACTTACAATGAGCAGTTCTTC
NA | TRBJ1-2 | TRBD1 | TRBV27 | CASSYLYSRTGNYGYTF | TGTGCCAGCAGTTATCTATACAGCCGGACAGGGAACTATGGCTACACCTTC
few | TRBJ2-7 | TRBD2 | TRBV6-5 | CASRSGTNYEQYF | TGTGCCAGCAGGTCCGGGACTAACTACGAGCAGTACTTC
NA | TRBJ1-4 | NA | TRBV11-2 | CASSLDRGSEKLFF | TGTGCCAGCAGCTTAGACAGGGGAAGTGAAAAACTGTTTTTT
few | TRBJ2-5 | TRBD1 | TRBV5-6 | CASSLRTGGQETQYF | TGTGCCAGCAGCCTCAGGACAGGAGGACAAGAGACCCAGTACTTC
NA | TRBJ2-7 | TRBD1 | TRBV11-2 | CASSLDRGQGGQYF | TGTGCCAGCAGCTTAGATCGGGGACAGGGTGGGCAGTACTTC
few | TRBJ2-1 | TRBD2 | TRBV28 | CASSSTGTSASEQFF | TGTGCCAGCAGTTCAACCGGGACTAGCGCCAGTGAGCAGTTCTTC
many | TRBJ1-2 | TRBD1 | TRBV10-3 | CAISRKKSGQGAGVLGYTF | TGTGCCATCAGTCGAAAGAAATCCGGACAGGGGGCGGGGGTGCTTGGCTACACCTTC
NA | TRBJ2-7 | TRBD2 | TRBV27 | CASSFYLAGGFYEQYF | TGTGCCAGCAGTTTTTACTTAGCGGGAGGGTTCTACGAGCAGTACTTC
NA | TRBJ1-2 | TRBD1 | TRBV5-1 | CASSTWTGSYGYTF | TGCGCCAGCAGCACTTGGACAGGGAGCTATGGCTACACCTTC
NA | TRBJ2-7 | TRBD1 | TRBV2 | CASSRGQGMFYEQYF | TGTGCCAGCAGCCGAGGACAGGGGATGTTCTACGAGCAGTACTTC
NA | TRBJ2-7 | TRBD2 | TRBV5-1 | CASSPASGDSYEQYF | TGCGCCAGCAGCCCAGCAAGCGGGGACTCCTACGAGCAGTACTTC
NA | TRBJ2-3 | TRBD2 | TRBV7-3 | CASNRGLAGDTQYF | TGTGCCAGCAACCGAGGGCTAGCGGGAGATACGCAGTATTTT
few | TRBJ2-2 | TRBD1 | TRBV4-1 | CASSKGGLTGELFF | TGCGCCAGCAGCAAAGGGGGCCTCACCGGGGAGCTGTTTTTT
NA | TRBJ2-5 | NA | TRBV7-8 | CASSLARIGETQYF | TGTGCCAGCAGCTTAGCGCGGATCGGGGAGACCCAGTACTTC
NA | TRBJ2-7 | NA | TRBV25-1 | CASSDQLAPTGYEQYF | TGTGCCAGCAGTGACCAGCTAGCGCCGACGGGCTACGAGCAGTACTTC
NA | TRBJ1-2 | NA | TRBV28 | CASSPRQALHGYTF | TGTGCCAGCAGTCCAAGACAGGCTCTACATGGCTACACCTTC
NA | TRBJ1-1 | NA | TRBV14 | CASSQGPGRAPEAFF | TGTGCCAGCAGCCAAGGGCCGGGAAGGGCGCCTGAAGCTTTCTTT
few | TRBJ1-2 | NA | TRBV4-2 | CASSQDLERGYTF | TGTGCCAGCAGCCAAGATTTGGAGCGTGGCTACACCTTC
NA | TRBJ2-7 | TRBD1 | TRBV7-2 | CASSLTGQGIYEQYF | TGTGCCAGCAGCCTGACCGGACAGGGGATTTACGAGCAGTACTTC
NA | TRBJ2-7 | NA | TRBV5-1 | CASRDGGNSYEQYF | TGCGCCAGCCGGGATGGTGGGAATTCCTACGAGCAGTACTTC
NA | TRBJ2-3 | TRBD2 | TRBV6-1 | CASRTSGSTDTQYF | TGTGCCAGCAGGACTAGCGGGAGCACAGATACGCAGTATTTT